Following are 3 T cell receptor beta chains from one sample sequenced in a study of blood T cell repertoires in COVID-19. Clones were read by immunoSEQ multiplex PCR, and TCRdb kept only the in-frame ones, dropping some. The sample consists of under 350,000 clones, about 89% of them appearing once. Input material: peripheral blood. The receptor set was obtained from a middle-aged man with acute or convalescent COVID-19.

This chain joins TRBV5-4 and TRBJ1-1, with a possible D match to TRBD1 (5 bases). The germline gives CDR1 SGHNT, CDR2 YYREEE (reference sequence). V lost 5 bases, J lost 2 bases, and 13 bases lay in between. The CDR3 totals 14 residues. In nucleotides, the CDR3 is TGTGCCAGCAGTTATGACAGAGACAACACTGAAGCTTTCTTT. This encodes CASSYDRDNTEAFF.

The chain combines TRBV7-8 with TRBJ1-1, with D tentatively TRBD1 (5 bases). The germline gives CDR1 SGHVS, CDR2 FQNEAQ. The CDR3 has 14 amino acids. The ends were cut back, 3 bases at V and 7 bases at J, with 15 bases in the middle. The CDR3 nucleotides read TGTGCCAGCAGCTTGACAGCTATCTGGGGTGAAGCTTTCTTT. It codes for CASSLTAIWGEAFF.

V and J are TRBV6-1 and TRBJ1-2, with TRBD1 matching 8 bases. The length of the CDR3 is 15 residues. V shed 2 bases and J 5 bases; nucleotides not matched to a gene: 7. Germline V gene data show CDR1 as MNHNS and CDR2 as SASEGT. The CDR3 region has the DNA TGTGCCAGCAGTGAAAAGACAGGGGCTCTATATGGCTACACCTTC. Residues: CASSEKTGALYGYTF.